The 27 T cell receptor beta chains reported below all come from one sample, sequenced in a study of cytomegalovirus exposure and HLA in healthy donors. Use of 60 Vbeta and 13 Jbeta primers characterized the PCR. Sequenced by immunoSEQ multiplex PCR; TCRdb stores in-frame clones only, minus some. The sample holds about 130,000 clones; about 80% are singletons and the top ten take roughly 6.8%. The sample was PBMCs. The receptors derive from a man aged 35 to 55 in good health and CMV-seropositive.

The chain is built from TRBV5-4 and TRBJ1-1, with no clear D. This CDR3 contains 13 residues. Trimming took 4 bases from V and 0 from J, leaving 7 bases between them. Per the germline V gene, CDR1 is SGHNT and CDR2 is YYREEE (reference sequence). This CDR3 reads CASSPTMNTEAFF. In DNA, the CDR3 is TGTGCCAGCAGCCCAACAATGAACACTGAAGCTTTCTTT. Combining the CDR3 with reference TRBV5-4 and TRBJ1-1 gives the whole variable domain ETGVTQSPTHLIKTRGQQVTLRCSSQSGHNTVSWYQQALGQGPQFIFQYYREEENGRGNFPPRFSGLQFPNYSSELNVNALELDDSALYLCASSPTMNTEAFFGQGTRLTVV.

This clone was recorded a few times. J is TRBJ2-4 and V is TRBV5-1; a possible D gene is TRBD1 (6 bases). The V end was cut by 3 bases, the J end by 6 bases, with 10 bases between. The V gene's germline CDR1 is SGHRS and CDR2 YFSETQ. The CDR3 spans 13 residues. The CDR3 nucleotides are TGCGCCAGCAGCTCGATCAGGGGAAACATTCAGTACTTC. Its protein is CASSSIRGNIQYF.

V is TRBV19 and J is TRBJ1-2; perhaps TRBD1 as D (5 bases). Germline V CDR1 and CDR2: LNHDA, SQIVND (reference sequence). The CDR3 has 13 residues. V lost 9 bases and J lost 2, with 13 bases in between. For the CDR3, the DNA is TGTGCCAGCAATACAGGTCCGAACTATGGCTACACCTTC. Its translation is CASNTGPNYGYTF.

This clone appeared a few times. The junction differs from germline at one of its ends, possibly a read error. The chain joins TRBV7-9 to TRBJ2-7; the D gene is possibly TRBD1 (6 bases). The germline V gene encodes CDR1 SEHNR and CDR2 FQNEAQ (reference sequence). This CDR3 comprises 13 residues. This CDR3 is CASSHQQGHEQYF. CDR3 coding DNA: TGCGCCAGCAGCCATCAACAGGGTCACGAGCAGTACTTC.

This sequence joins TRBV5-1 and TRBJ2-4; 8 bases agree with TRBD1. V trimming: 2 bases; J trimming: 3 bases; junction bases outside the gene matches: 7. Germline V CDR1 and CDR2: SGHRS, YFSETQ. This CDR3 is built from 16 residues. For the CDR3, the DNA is TGCGCCAGCAGCTTTGACAGGGGCGTCCTCAAAAACATTCAGTACTTC. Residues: CASSFDRGVLKNIQYF.

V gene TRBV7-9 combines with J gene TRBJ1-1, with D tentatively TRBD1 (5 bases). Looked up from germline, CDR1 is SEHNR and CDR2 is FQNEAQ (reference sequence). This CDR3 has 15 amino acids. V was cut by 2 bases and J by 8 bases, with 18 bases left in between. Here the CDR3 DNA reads TGTGCCAGCAGCTTACATATGCGGGGACGTTGGGAAGCTTTCTTT. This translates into CASSLHMRGRWEAFF.

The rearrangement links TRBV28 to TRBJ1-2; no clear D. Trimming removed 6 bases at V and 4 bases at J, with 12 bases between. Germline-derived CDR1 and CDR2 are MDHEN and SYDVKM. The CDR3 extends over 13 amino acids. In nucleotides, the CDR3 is TGTGCCAGCAGACCCCAGGCCCTCTATGGCTACACCTTC. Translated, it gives CASRPQALYGYTF.

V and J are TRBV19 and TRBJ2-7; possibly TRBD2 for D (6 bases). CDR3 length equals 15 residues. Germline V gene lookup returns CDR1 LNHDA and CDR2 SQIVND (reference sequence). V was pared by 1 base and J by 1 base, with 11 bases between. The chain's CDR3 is CASSIVGSGSYEQYF. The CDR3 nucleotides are TGTGCCAGTAGTATAGTCGGTAGCGGATCCTACGAGCAGTACTTC.

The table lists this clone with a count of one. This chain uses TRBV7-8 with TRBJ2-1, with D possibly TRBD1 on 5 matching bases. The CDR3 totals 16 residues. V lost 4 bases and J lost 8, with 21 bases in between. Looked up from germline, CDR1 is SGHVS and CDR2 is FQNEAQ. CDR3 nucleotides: TGTGCCAGCAGCTCAATGGAAGGGGCTGTGTTCTATGAGCAGTTCTTC. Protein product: CASSSMEGAVFYEQFF.

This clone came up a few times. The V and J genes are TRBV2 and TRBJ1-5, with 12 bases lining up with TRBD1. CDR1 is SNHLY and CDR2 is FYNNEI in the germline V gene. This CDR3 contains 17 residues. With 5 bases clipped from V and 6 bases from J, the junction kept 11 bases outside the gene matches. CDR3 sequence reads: CASSYLGDRGQSQPQHF. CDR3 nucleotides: TGTGCCAGCAGTTACTTGGGGGACAGGGGGCAAAGTCAGCCCCAGCATTTT.

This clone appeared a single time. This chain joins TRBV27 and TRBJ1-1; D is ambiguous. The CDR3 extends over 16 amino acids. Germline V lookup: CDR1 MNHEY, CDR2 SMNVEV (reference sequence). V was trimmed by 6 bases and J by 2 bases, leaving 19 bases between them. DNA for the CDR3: TGTGCCAGCAGCTCTAATCCGGGAGCCGGCAACACTGAAGCTTTCTTT. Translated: CASSSNPGAGNTEAFF.

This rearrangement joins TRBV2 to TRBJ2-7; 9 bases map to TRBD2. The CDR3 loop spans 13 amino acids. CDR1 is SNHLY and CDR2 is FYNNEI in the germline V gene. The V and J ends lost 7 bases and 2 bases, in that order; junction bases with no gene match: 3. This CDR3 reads CASKGGRAYEQYF. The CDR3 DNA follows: TGTGCCAGCAAGGGCGGGAGGGCCTACGAGCAGTACTTC.

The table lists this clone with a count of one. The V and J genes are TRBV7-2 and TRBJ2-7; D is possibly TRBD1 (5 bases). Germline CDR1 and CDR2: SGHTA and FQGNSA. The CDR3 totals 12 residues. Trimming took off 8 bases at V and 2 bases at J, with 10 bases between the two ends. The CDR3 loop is CASGRVPYEQYF. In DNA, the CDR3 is TGTGCCAGCGGCAGGGTACCCTACGAGCAGTACTTC.

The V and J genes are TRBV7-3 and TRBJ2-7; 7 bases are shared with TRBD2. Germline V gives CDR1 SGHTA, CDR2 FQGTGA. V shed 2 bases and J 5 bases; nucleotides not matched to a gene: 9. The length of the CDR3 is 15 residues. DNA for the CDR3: TGTGCCAGCAGCTTAGGGCTAGCGGTTTTCAACGAGCAGTACTTC. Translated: CASSLGLAVFNEQYF.

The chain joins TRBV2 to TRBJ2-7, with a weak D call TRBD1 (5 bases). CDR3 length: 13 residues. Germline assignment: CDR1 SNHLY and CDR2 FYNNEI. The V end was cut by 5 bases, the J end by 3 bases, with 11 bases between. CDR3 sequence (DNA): TGTGCCAGCAGTATTGACAGATTCTACGAGCAGTACTTC. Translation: CASSIDRFYEQYF.

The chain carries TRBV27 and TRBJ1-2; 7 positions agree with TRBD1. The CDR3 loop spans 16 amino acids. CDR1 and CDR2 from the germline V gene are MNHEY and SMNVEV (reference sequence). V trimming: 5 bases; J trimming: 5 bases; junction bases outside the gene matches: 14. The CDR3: CASSGPRQGLGYGYTF. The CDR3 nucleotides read TGTGCCAGCAGTGGTCCGAGACAGGGTCTTGGGTATGGCTACACCTTC.

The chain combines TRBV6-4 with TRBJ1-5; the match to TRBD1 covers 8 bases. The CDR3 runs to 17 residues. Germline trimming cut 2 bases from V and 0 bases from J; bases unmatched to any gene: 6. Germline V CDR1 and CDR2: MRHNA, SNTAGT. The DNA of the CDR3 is TGTGCCAGCAGTGACCACTGGACAGGGAATAGCAATCAGCCCCAGCATTTT. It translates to CASSDHWTGNSNQPQHF.

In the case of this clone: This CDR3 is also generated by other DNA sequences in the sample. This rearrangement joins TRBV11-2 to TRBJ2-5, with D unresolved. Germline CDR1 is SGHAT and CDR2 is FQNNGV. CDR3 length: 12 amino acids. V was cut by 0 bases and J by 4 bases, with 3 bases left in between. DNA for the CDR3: TGTGCCAGCAGCTTAGACGTAGAGACCCAGTACTTC. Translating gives CASSLDVETQYF.

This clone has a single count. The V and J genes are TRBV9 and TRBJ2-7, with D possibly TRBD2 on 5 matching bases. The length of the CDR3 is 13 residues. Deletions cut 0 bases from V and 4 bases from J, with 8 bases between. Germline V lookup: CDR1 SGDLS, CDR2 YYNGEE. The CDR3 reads CASSVGLAYEQYF. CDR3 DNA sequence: TGTGCCAGCAGCGTAGGGCTAGCTTACGAGCAGTACTTC.

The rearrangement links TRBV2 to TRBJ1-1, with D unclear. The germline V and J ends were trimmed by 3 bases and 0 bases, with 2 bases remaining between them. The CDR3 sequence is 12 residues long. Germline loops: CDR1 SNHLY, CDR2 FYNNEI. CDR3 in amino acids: CASSDLNTEAFF. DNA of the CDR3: TGTGCCAGCAGTGACTTGAACACTGAAGCTTTCTTT.

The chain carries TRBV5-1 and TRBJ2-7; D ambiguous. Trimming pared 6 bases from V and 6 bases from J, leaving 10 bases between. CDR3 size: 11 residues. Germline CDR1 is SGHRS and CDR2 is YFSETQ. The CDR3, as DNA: TGCGCCAGCACAAAGGAGTCCGAGCAGTACTTC. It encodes CASTKESEQYF.

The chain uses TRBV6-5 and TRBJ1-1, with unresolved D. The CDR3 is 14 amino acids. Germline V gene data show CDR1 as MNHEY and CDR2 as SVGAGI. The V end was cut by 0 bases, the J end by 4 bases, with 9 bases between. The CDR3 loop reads CASSYSRRVTEAFF. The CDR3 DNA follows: TGTGCCAGCAGTTACTCGAGGAGAGTCACTGAAGCTTTCTTT.

This chain's CDR3 is CASRRGGATYNEQFF. The DNA for the CDR3 is TGTGCCAGCAGGCGGGGGGGCGCTACCTACAATGAGCAGTTCTTC. The rearrangement uses TRBV7-8 and TRBJ2-1, with 9 bases aligning to TRBD2. With 6 bases clipped from V and 2 bases from J, the junction kept 5 bases outside the gene matches. Looked up from germline, CDR1 is SGHVS and CDR2 is FQNEAQ. The CDR3 length is 15 residues.

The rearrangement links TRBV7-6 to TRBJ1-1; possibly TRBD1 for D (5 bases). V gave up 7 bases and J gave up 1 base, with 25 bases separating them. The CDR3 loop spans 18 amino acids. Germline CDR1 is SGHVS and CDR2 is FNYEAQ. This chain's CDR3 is CASMLSPDPSGGNTEAFF. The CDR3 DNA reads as TGTGCCAGCATGCTATCTCCCGACCCTTCCGGGGGGAACACTGAAGCTTTCTTT. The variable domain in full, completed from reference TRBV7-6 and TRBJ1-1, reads GAGVSQSPRYKVTKRGQDVALRCDPISGHVSLYWYRQALGQGPEFLTYFNYEAQQDKSGLPNDRFSAERPEGSISTLTIQRTEQRDSAMYRCASMLSPDPSGGNTEAFFGQGTRLTVV.

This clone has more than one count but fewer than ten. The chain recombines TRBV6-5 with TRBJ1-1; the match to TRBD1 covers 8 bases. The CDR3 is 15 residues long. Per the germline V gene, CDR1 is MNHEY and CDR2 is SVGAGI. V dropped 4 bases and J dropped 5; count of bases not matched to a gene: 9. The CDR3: CASSLRTGRGTEAFF. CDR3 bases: TGTGCCAGCAGTTTACGGACAGGGCGGGGTACTGAAGCTTTCTTT.

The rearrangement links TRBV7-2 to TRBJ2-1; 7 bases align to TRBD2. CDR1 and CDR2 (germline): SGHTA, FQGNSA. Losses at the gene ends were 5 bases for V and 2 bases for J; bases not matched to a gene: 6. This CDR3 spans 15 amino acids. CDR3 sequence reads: CASSTSGNTYNEQFF. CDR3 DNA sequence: TGTGCCAGCAGCACAAGCGGGAATACCTACAATGAGCAGTTCTTC.

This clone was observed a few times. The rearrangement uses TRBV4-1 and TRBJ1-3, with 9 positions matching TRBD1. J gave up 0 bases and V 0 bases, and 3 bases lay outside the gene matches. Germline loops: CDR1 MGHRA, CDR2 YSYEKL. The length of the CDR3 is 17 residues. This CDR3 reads CASSQDWDRASGNTIYF. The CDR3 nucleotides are TGCGCCAGCAGCCAAGATTGGGACAGGGCCTCTGGAAACACCATATATTTT.